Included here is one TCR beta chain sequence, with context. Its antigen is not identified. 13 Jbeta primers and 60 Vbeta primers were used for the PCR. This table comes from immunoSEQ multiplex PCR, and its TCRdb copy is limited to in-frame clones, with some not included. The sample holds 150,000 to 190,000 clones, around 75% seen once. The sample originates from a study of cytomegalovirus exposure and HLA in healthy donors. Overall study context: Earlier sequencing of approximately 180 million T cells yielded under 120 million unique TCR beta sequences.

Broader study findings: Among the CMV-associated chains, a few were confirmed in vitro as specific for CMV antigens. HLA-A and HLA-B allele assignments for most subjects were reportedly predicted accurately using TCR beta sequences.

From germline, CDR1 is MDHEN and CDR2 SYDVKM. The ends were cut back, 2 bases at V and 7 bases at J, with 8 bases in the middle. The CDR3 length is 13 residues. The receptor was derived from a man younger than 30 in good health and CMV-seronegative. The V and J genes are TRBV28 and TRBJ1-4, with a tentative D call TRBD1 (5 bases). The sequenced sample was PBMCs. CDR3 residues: CASSLRGGEKLFF. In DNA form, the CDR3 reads TGTGCCAGCAGTTTAAGGGGCGGTGAAAAACTGTTTTTT.